These T cell receptor beta chains were read from a single sample in a study of OX40 agonist ivuxolimab in advanced cancers. Repertoires were generated with immunoSEQ multiplex PCR, while TCRdb's copy carries only in-frame clones and drops some. Here the sample spans under 85,000 clones, approximately 95% being singletons. The sample consisted of CD4+ or CD8+ T cells sorted from blood, taken in a trial of the OX40 agonist ivuxolimab. The receptors originated from an adult with an advanced solid tumor such as melanoma, head and neck, liver or kidney cancer. CDR3s include the opening cysteine and the closing phenylalanine or tryptophan. A D gene is named only where the DNA matches it firmly. Rows give clone size only sometimes, using once, few, many, or a class for an expanded clone.

clone size,D gene,J gene,V gene,CDR3 protein,CDR3 DNA
once,TRBD2,TRBJ2-7,TRBV19,CASSPGTSGYEQYF,TGTGCCAGTAGTCCCGGGACTAGCGGATACGAGCAGTACTTC
.,TRBD1,TRBJ2-7,TRBV7-9,CASSATGTSYEQYF,TGTGCCAGCAGCGCGACAGGGACCTCCTACGAGCAGTACTTC
.,.,TRBJ1-1,TRBV5-6,CASSPKLVFNTEAFF,TGTGCCAGCAGCCCCAAACTCGTATTTAACACTGAAGCTTTCTTT
.,.,TRBJ2-7,TRBV2,CASNSGLTDEQYF,TGTGCCAGCAATTCGGGCCTAACAGACGAGCAGTACTTC
.,.,TRBJ2-7,TRBV7-9,CASSLGAYEQYF,TGTGCCAGCAGCTTAGGGGCTTACGAGCAGTACTTC
.,TRBD2,TRBJ2-3,TRBV7-3,CASSWGLFTDTQYF,TGTGCCAGCAGCTGGGGACTATTCACAGATACGCAGTATTTT
.,.,TRBJ2-7,TRBV6-5,CASSKSGRYEQYF,TGTGCCAGCAGTAAGTCGGGGAGGTACGAGCAGTACTTC
.,.,TRBJ2-7,TRBV11-1,CASSHRDTTYEQYF,TGTGCCAGCAGCCACCGGGACACAACCTACGAGCAGTACTTC
.,.,TRBJ2-7,TRBV4-3,CASSQGSGLYEQYF,TGCGCCAGCAGCCAAGGTTCGGGCTTATACGAGCAGTACTTC
.,TRBD2,TRBJ2-1,TRBV7-9,CASSSPSGMAPAHNEQFF,TGTGCCAGCAGCTCTCCTAGCGGGATGGCCCCAGCCCACAATGAGCAGTTCTTC
.,TRBD2,TRBJ2-3,TRBV2,CASTGLASTDTQYF,TGTGCCAGCACCGGACTAGCGAGCACAGATACGCAGTATTTT
.,.,TRBJ1-1,TRBV4-3,CASSQDRHVKEAFF,TGCGCCAGCAGCCAAGATAGGCACGTAAAGGAAGCTTTCTTT
.,TRBD2,TRBJ2-5,TRBV7-2,CASTKREALRETQYF,TGTGCCAGCACGAAGCGGGAGGCCTTGAGGGAGACCCAGTACTTC
.,.,TRBJ2-5,TRBV2,CASSEARGFQETQYF,TGTGCCAGCAGTGAAGCGCGCGGGTTCCAAGAGACCCAGTACTTC
.,.,TRBJ2-7,TRBV7-9,CASRHEQYF,TGTGCCAGCAGACACGAGCAGTACTTC
.,TRBD2,TRBJ2-3,TRBV9,CASSASSGEVSDTQYF,TGTGCCAGCAGCGCTTCTAGCGGAGAAGTGTCAGATACGCAGTATTTT
.,.,TRBJ1-2,TRBV30,CAWWLGSYGYTF,TGTGCCTGGTGGTTGGGATCCTATGGCTACACCTTC
.,.,TRBJ1-4,TRBV2,CASRANWGDGEKLFF,TGTGCCAGCAGAGCCAACTGGGGGGATGGTGAAAAACTGTTTTTT
.,.,TRBJ2-5,TRBV6-5,CASSSPLGAPETQYF,TGTGCCAGCAGTTCCCCTCTGGGCGCCCCGGAGACCCAGTACTTC
.,TRBD2,TRBJ2-2,TRBV27,CASISGTSGRRELFF,TGTGCCAGCATTTCCGGGACTAGCGGGAGGAGGGAGCTGTTTTTT
once,TRBD1,TRBJ1-5,TRBV6-5,CASSPDRVQPQHF,TGTGCCAGCAGTCCCGACAGGGTTCAGCCCCAGCATTTT
once,TRBD2,TRBJ2-7,TRBV7-3,CASSLVAGGAVEQYF,TGTGCCAGCAGCTTAGTCGCGGGAGGGGCAGTCGAGCAGTACTTC
.,.,TRBJ2-5,TRBV6-5,CARIQVLREETQYF,TGTGCCCGCATCCAAGTCCTACGGGAAGAGACCCAGTACTTC
.,TRBD1,TRBJ2-3,TRBV28,CATTGTVEPSTDTQYF,TGTGCCACAACCGGGACAGTGGAGCCTAGCACAGATACGCAGTATTTT
.,.,TRBJ2-3,TRBV27,CASSFQTASTDTQYF,TGTGCCAGCAGTTTCCAGACGGCTAGCACAGATACGCAGTATTTT
.,.,TRBJ2-7,TRBV7-2,CASSYSTGSYEQYF,TGTGCCAGCAGCTACTCGACCGGGAGCTACGAGCAGTACTTC
.,.,TRBJ2-1,TRBV6-4,CASSDSGGEPEQFF,TGTGCCAGCAGTGACTCGGGGGGAGAGCCTGAGCAGTTCTTC
.,TRBD2,TRBJ2-4,TRBV4-1,CASSQPAGEWNIQYF,TGCGCCAGCAGCCAACCCGCGGGAGAATGGAACATTCAGTACTTC
.,TRBD1,TRBJ1-6,TRBV7-6,CASSLYRGNRSPLHF,TGTGCCAGCAGCTTGTACAGGGGAAATCGTTCACCCCTCCACTTT
.,.,TRBJ2-1,TRBV9,CASSAPVGLNEQFF,TGTGCCAGCAGCGCCCCCGTTGGACTAAATGAGCAGTTCTTC
.,.,TRBJ1-2,TRBV4-3,CASSQSRRDYGYTF,TGCGCCAGCAGCCAGTCCCGACGGGACTATGGCTACACCTTC
.,TRBD2,TRBJ2-1,TRBV16,CASSQYSGENNEQFF,TGTGCCAGCAGCCAATATAGCGGGGAGAACAATGAGCAGTTCTTC
.,.,TRBJ2-7,TRBV2,CASSEFGTKTYEQYF,TGTGCCAGCAGTGAATTCGGGACAAAAACCTACGAGCAGTACTTC
.,.,TRBJ2-5,TRBV5-6,CASSWHSGDPSETQYF,TGTGCCAGCAGTTGGCATAGCGGAGACCCCTCGGAGACCCAGTACTTC
.,TRBD1,TRBJ2-7,TRBV13,CASSSKMTGVKVHEQYF,TGTGCCAGCAGCTCCAAAATGACAGGGGTAAAGGTCCACGAGCAGTACTTC
.,.,TRBJ1-2,TRBV9,CASSVGSRGGGYTF,TGTGCCAGCAGCGTAGGTAGTAGGGGAGGAGGCTACACCTTC
.,TRBD1,TRBJ2-5,TRBV5-1,CASSLVPGTGSETQYF,TGCGCCAGCAGCTTGGTTCCGGGGACAGGTTCGGAGACCCAGTACTTC
.,.,TRBJ2-1,TRBV21-1,CASSKFYRWGKQFF,TGTGCCAGCAGCAAATTCTACAGATGGGGGAAGCAGTTCTTC
.,TRBD2,TRBJ2-5,TRBV11-2,CASSLAGGSETQYF,TGTGCCAGCAGCTTAGCGGGGGGGAGCGAGACCCAGTACTTC
once,.,TRBJ2-7,TRBV5-6,CASSLGLYEQYF,TGTGCCAGCAGCTTGGGTTTGTACGAGCAGTACTTC
.,.,TRBJ2-5,TRBV7-8,CASSINGVETQYF,TGTGCCAGCAGCATCAATGGGGTAGAGACCCAGTACTTC
.,TRBD2,TRBJ2-5,TRBV5-8,CASSPREGGTQYF,TGTGCCAGCAGCCCTCGGGAGGGGGGGACCCAGTACTTC
.,.,TRBJ1-1,TRBV13,CASSRRTEAFF,TGTGCCAGCAGCCGGAGGACTGAAGCTTTCTTT
.,.,TRBJ1-6,TRBV2,CASSGTWDNNGSPLHF,TGTGCCAGCAGTGGGACTTGGGACAACAACGGTTCACCCCTCCACTTT
once,.,TRBJ2-5,TRBV7-2,CASSFGSWDQETQYF,TGTGCCAGCAGCTTCGGAAGTTGGGACCAAGAGACCCAGTACTTC
.,.,TRBJ2-1,TRBV9,CASSEAPGEQFF,TGTGCCAGCAGCGAGGCCCCGGGGGAGCAGTTCTTC
.,.,TRBJ1-1,TRBV9,CASSTGTLDAEAFF,TGTGCCAGCAGCACCGGGACCTTGGACGCTGAAGCTTTCTTT
.,TRBD2,TRBJ2-1,TRBV7-2,CASSLLPGLLNNEQFF,TGTGCCAGCAGCTTGCTACCGGGACTACTCAACAATGAGCAGTTCTTC
.,.,TRBJ2-1,TRBV27,CASSPPPLDPYNEQFF,TGTGCCAGCAGTCCCCCTCCACTAGATCCCTACAATGAGCAGTTCTTC
.,.,TRBJ2-1,TRBV11-2,CASSGETGLGEQFF,TGTGCCAGCAGCGGGGAGACTGGACTTGGTGAGCAGTTCTTC
.,TRBD2,TRBJ2-7,TRBV5-1,CASSLSQVREASGMGEQYF,TGCGCCAGCAGCTTGTCCCAGGTTCGGGAGGCTAGCGGGATGGGCGAGCAGTACTTC
once,.,TRBJ2-1,TRBV14,CASSQDSVPAIYNEQFF,TGTGCCAGCAGCCAAGATAGTGTCCCGGCCATTTACAATGAGCAGTTCTTC
.,TRBD1,TRBJ2-3,TRBV4-3,CASSQDTVGQGYTDTQYF,TGCGCCAGCAGCCAAGATACCGTCGGACAGGGGTATACAGATACGCAGTATTTT
.,TRBD1,TRBJ1-6,TRBV5-1,CASSSDRGVGSPLHF,TGCGCCAGCAGCTCAGACAGGGGAGTCGGTTCACCCCTCCACTTT